The 15 T cell receptor beta chains below were found in one sample sequenced in a study of T cell responses to AZD1222 COVID-19 vaccine. Libraries were prepared by immunoSEQ multiplex PCR; TCRdb keeps only in-frame clonotypes and omits some of them. The sample records about 170,000 clones, around 88% being singletons. The sample was peripheral blood, taken 28 days after the second AZD1222 dose. These receptors all come from an adult who received the AZD1222 COVID-19 vaccine.

The chain recombines TRBV3-1 (or the pseudogene TRBV3-2) with TRBJ1-1, with D uncertain. The length of the CDR3 is 14 residues. With 7 bases removed from V and 2 bases from J, the gap between germline ends came to 14 bases. The V gene's germline CDR1 is LGHDT and CDR2 YNNKEL (reference sequence). CDR3 sequence: CASTRREGNTEAFF. CDR3 bases: TGTGCCAGCACCCGTCGGGAGGGCAACACTGAAGCTTTCTTT.

This chain links TRBV4-2 with TRBJ2-3; a possible D gene is TRBD2 (5 bases). The CDR3 spans 15 residues. CDR1 LGHNA and CDR2 YNFKEQ come from the germline V gene. V dropped 4 bases and J dropped 2 bases, with 13 bases sitting between them. The CDR3, as DNA: TGTGCCAGCAGCCCCCGCGGACGGGACACAGATACGCAGTATTTT. This gives the protein CASSPRGRDTDTQYF.

This rearrangement joins TRBV5-1 to TRBJ1-2, with 7 bases lining up with TRBD1. Germline loops: CDR1 SGHRS, CDR2 YFSETQ. CDR3 length: 13 amino acids. The junction had 4 bases not matched to a gene; V was cut back by 2 bases and J by 6 bases. The CDR3 protein is CASSFGTVDGYTF. The CDR3 DNA reads as TGCGCCAGCAGCTTCGGGACAGTAGATGGCTACACCTTC.

The chain uses TRBV5-5 and TRBJ1-1; tentative D call: TRBD1 (6 bases). The CDR3 runs to 16 residues. The V and J ends lost 10 bases and 0 bases respectively, with 22 bases between them. In germline, CDR1 is SGHKS, CDR2 YYEKEE (reference sequence). CDR3 bases: TGTGCCGCCACGGCGGGGGCCGAACTCATGAACACTGAAGCTTTCTTT. It specifies CAATAGAELMNTEAFF.

The rearrangement links TRBV5-1 to TRBJ2-1; D is unclear. The CDR3 spans 16 residues. The germline gives CDR1 SGHRS, CDR2 YFSETQ. The V end lost 0 bases, the J end lost 1 base, and 11 bases lay between the germline ends. The CDR3 nucleotides read TGCGCCAGCAGCTTGGTGTTGCTAGGGTCCTACAATGAGCAGTTCTTC. Amino acids: CASSLVLLGSYNEQFF.

The rearrangement uses TRBV5-8 and TRBJ2-7, with 9 bases identical to TRBD2. Germline CDR1 reads SGHTS; CDR2 reads YDEGEE. The CDR3 is 15 amino acids. Trimming cost V 4 bases and J 0 bases; bases outside gene matches: 5. The CDR3 nucleotides read TGTGCCAGCAGCCTGGGACTAGCAAGCTCCTACGAGCAGTACTTC. Translated, it gives CASSLGLASSYEQYF. Full variable domain (outside the CDR3, taken from reference TRBV5-8 and TRBJ2-7): EAGVTQSPTHLIKTRGQQATLRCSPISGHTSVYWYQQALGLGLQFLLWYDEGEERNRGNFPPRFSGRQFPNYSSELNVNALELEDSALYLCASSLGLASSYEQYFGPGTRLTVT.

This chain connects TRBV18 to TRBJ1-1; no reliable D call. The CDR3 extends over 14 amino acids. Germline lookup yields CDR1 KGHSH and CDR2 LQKENI. V was clipped by 3 bases and J by 4 bases, with 12 bases between them. The CDR3 here is CASSPQVESTEAFF. DNA of the CDR3: TGTGCCAGCTCACCCCAGGTCGAGAGCACTGAAGCTTTCTTT.

This chain links TRBV11-1 with TRBJ2-1; no clear D. The CDR3 spans 13 residues. The germline gives CDR1 SGHAT, CDR2 FQDESV (reference sequence). Trimming shortened V by 6 bases and J by 9 bases, and 15 bases separated the two germline ends. This chain's CDR3 is CASRSPALSEQFF. The CDR3 DNA is TGTGCCAGCAGGTCCCCGGCCCTAAGTGAGCAGTTCTTC.

The V call is TRBV6-2 or TRBV6-3, the J call TRBJ2-6, with D tentatively TRBD1 or TRBD2 (6 bases each). Trimming pared 3 bases from V and 2 bases from J, leaving 8 bases between. Germline assignment: CDR1 MNHEY and CDR2 SVGEGT. CDR3 size: 15 residues. CDR3 residues: CASSYRGAGANVLTF. The CDR3 region has the DNA TGTGCCAGCAGTTATAGGGGGGCTGGGGCCAACGTCCTGACTTTC.

This clone appeared once. This sequence joins TRBV5-1 and TRBJ1-2; 8 bases align to TRBD1. This CDR3 spans 13 amino acids. The trim removed 1 base at V and 8 bases at J, leaving 4 bases unmatched. CDR1 and CDR2 (germline): SGHRS, YFSETQ. CDR3 residues: CASSLSGQGGYTF. The CDR3 nucleotides read TGCGCCAGCAGCTTGTCCGGACAGGGAGGCTACACCTTC.

The chain has TRBV5-1 and TRBJ1-6; D is uncertain. CDR1 is SGHRS, CDR2 YFSETQ, per germline. CDR3 length: 16 amino acids. V was pared by 3 bases and J by 5 bases, with 15 bases between. CDR3 DNA: TGCGCCAGCAGCTATGGTGACACTACAAATAATTCACCCCTCCACTTT. This gives the protein CASSYGDTTNNSPLHF.

This clone appeared once. The rearrangement uses TRBV19 and TRBJ1-1; perhaps TRBD1 as D (5 bases). V gave up 3 bases and J gave up 0 bases, with 11 bases separating them. The CDR3 spans 15 residues. Looked up from germline, CDR1 is LNHDA and CDR2 is SQIVND (reference sequence). CDR3 bases: TGTGCCAGTAGTATCAACAGGCAATTGAACACTGAAGCTTTCTTT. The encoded protein is CASSINRQLNTEAFF.

This clone has only a few counts. V usage is TRBV25-1 and J usage is TRBJ1-5, with a possible D match to TRBD1 (6 bases). Germline V gene sequence: CDR1 MGHDK, CDR2 SYGVNS. The length of the CDR3 is 16 residues. V shed 2 bases and J shed 0 bases, with 11 bases lying between them. The CDR3 DNA sequence: TGTGCCAGCAGTGAAGTGGGACACAATAGCAATCAGCCCCAGCATTTT. This codes for CASSEVGHNSNQPQHF.

This sequence joins TRBV7-9 and TRBJ2-3, with D unresolved. Germline CDR1 SEHNR, CDR2 FQNEAQ (reference sequence). The CDR3 sequence is 15 residues long. V was clipped by 5 bases and J by 0 bases, with 12 bases between them. CDR3 sequence (DNA): TGTGCCAGCAGCCCGAGCCGTACTAGCACAGATACGCAGTATTTT. Its protein is CASSPSRTSTDTQYF.

This clone occurred once. The chain recombines TRBV9 with TRBJ2-7; D unclear. Between the trimmed V and J ends, which lost 0 bases and 0 bases, there was a span of 10 bases. Germline values: CDR1 SGDLS, CDR2 YYNGEE. There are 15 residues in the CDR3. The CDR3 here is CASSVGLQSSYEQYF. CDR3 DNA: TGTGCCAGCAGCGTAGGACTCCAAAGCTCCTACGAGCAGTACTTC.